This record looks at one TCR beta chain sequence and its context. This record comes from a study of blood T cell repertoires in COVID-19. After removal of 1 base from V and 9 bases from J, the junction contained 9 bases not matched to a gene. This CDR3 has 15 amino acids. Germline CDR1 reads MGHRA; CDR2 reads YSYEKL. Generated by immunoSEQ multiplex PCR, the TCRdb table keeps only in-frame clones and is missing some. This table has hundreds of thousands of clones, approximately 90% appearing once. The chain carries TRBV4-1 and TRBJ2-1, with 7 bases that match TRBD1. This TCR derives from a woman aged 18 to 35 who had recovered from COVID-19. Sample: peripheral blood. The CDR3 bases are TGCGCCAGCAGCCAAGTATTGAACAGGGGCTTTGAGCAGTTCTTC. Its protein product is CASSQVLNRGFEQFF.